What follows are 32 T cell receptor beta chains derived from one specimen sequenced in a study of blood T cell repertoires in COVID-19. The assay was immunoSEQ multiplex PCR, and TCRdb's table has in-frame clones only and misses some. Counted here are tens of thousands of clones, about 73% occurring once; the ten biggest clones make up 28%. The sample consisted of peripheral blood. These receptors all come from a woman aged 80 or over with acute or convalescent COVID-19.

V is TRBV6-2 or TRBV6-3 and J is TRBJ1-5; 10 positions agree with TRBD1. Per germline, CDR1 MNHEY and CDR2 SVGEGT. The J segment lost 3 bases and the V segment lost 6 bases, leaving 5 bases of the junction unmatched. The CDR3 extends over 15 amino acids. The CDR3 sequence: CASSRDRGPNQPQHF. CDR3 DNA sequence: TGTGCCAGCAGCCGGGACAGGGGTCCCAATCAGCCCCAGCATTTT.

CDR3 in amino acids: CASSLGPQGKQFF. In DNA, the CDR3 is TGTGCCAGCAGCTTAGGACCTCAGGGAAAGCAGTTCTTC. The chain is built from TRBV7-3 and TRBJ2-1; D may be TRBD1 (5 bases). CDR1 is SGHTA and CDR2 is FQGTGA in the germline V gene. The CDR3 spans 13 residues. Between the trimmed V and J ends, which lost 2 bases and 11 bases, there was a span of 13 bases.

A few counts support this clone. The CDR3 coding sequence is TGTGCCAGCACCAAAGGGGCCGGGGGATTTTACGAGCAGTACTTC. Protein product: CASTKGAGGFYEQYF. J is TRBJ2-7 and V is TRBV2, with TRBD2 as a possible D gene (6 bases). Trimming stripped 7 bases from V and 4 bases from J, with 20 bases between. This CDR3 spans 15 amino acids. The germline CDR1 and CDR2 sequences are SNHLY and FYNNEI.

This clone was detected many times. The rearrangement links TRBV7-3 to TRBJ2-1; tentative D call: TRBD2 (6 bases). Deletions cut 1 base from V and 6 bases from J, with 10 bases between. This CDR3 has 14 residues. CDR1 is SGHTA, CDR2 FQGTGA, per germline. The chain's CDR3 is CASSLRGDGNEQFF. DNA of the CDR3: TGTGCCAGCAGCTTAAGGGGGGACGGCAATGAGCAGTTCTTC. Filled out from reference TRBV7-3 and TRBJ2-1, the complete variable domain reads GAGVSQTPSNKVTEKGKYVELRCDPISGHTALYWYRQSLGQGPEFLIYFQGTGAADDSGLPNDRFFAVRPEGSVSTLKIQRTERGDSAVYLCASSLRGDGNEQFFGPGTRLTVL.

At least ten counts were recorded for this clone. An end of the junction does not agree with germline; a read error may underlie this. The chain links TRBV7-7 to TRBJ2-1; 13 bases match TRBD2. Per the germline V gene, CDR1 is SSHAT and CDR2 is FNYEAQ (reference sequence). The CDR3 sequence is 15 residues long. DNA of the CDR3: TGTGCTAGCAGCTTAGGACTAGCGGGAGTCAATGAGCAGTTCTTC. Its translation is CASSLGLAGVNEQFF. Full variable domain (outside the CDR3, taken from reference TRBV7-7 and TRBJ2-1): GAGVSQSPRYKVTKRGQDVTLRCDPISSHATLYWYQQALGQGPEFLTYFNYEAQPDKSGLPSDRFSAERPEGSISTLTIQRTEQRDSAMYRCASSLGLAGVNEQFFGPGTRLTVL.

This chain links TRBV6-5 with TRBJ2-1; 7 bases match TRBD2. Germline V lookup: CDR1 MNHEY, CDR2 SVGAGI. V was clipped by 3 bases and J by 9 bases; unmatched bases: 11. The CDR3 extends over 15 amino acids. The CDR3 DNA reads TGTGCCAGCAGTTATAACGCGGGAGTAGAACGTGAGCAGTTCTTC. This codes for CASSYNAGVEREQFF.

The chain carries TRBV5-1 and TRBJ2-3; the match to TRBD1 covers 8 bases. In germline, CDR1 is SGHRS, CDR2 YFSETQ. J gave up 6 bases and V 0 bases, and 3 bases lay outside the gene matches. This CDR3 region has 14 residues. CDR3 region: CASSLGQGYDTQYF. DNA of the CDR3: TGCGCCAGCAGCTTGGGACAGGGGTACGATACGCAGTATTTT.

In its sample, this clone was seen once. The CDR3: CASSLARTPYNEQFF. The DNA of the CDR3 is TGTGCCAGCAGCTTAGCGCGGACACCCTACAATGAGCAGTTCTTC. V and J are TRBV7-2 and TRBJ2-1; D is possibly TRBD1 (5 bases). Germline CDR1 SGHTA, CDR2 FQGNSA. The CDR3 spans 15 residues. Trimming cost V 0 bases and J 2 bases, with 8 bases left between them. The entire variable domain, with the rest obtained from reference TRBV7-2 and TRBJ2-1, is as follows: GAGVSQSPSNKVTEKGKDVELRCDPISGHTALYWYRQSLGQGLEFLIYFQGNSAPDKSGLPSDRFSAERTGGSVSTLTIQRTQQEDSAVYLCASSLARTPYNEQFFGPGTRLTVL.

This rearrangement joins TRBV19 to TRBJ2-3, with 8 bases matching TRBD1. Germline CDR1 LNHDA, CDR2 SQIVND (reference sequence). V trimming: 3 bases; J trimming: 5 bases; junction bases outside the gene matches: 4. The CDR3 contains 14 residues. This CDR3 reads CASSIGQGGDTQYF. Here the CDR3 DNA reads TGTGCCAGTAGTATCGGACAGGGAGGAGATACGCAGTATTTT. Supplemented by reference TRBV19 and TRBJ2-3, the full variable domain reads DGGITQSPKYLFRKEGQNVTLSCEQNLNHDAMYWYRQDPGQGLRLIYYSQIVNDFQKGDIAEGYSVSREKKESFPLTVTSAQKNPTAFYLCASSIGQGGDTQYFGPGTRLTVL.

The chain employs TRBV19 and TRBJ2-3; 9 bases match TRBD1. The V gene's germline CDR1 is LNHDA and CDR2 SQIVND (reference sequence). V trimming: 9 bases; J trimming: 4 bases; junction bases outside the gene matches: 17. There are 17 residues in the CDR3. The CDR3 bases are TGTGCCAGCGCCTCTAAAGCCACAGGGGGCCGGGCAGATACGCAGTATTTT. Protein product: CASASKATGGRADTQYF.

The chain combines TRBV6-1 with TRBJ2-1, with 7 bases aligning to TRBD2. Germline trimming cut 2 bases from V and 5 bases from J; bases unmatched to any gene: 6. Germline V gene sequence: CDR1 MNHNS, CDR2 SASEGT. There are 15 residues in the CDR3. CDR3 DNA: TGTGCCAGCAGTGAATTTGCGGGAGAGAACAATGAGCAGTTCTTC. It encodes CASSEFAGENNEQFF.

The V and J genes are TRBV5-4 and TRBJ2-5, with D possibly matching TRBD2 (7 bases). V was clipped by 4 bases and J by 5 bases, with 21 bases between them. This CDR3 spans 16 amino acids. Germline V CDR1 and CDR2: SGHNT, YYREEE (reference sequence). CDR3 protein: CASSPGGGRLLETQYF. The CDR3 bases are TGTGCCAGCAGCCCGGGGGGCGGGAGACTCCTTGAGACCCAGTACTTC.

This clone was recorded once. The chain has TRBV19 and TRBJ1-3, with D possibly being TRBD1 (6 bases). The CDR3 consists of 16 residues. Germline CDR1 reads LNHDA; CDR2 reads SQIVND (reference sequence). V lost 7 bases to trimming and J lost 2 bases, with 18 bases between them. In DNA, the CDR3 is TGTGCCAGTATTCAGGACAGCGCTGGGGCTGGAAACACCATATATTTT. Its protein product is CASIQDSAGAGNTIYF.

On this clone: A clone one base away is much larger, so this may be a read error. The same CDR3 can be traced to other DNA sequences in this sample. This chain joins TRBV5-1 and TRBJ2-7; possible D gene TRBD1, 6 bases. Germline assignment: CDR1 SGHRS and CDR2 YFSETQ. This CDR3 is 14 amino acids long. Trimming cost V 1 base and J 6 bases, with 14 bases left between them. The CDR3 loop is CASSLSQGPGEQYF. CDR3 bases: TGCGCCAGCAGCTTGTCACAGGGCCCAGGCGAGCAGTACTTC. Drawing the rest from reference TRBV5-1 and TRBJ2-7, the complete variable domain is KAGVTQTPRYLIKTRGQQVTLSCSPISGHRSVSWYQQTPGQGLQFLFEYFSETQRNKGNFPGRFSGRQFSNSRSEMNVSTLELGDSALYLCASSLSQGPGEQYFGPGTRLTVT.

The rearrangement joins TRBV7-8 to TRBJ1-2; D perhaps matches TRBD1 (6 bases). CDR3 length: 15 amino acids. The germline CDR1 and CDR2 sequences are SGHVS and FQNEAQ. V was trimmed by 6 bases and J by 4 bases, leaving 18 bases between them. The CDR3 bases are TGTGCCAGCAGTGTAGCGGGGGGGCGTGGCTATGGCTACACCTTC. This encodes CASSVAGGRGYGYTF.

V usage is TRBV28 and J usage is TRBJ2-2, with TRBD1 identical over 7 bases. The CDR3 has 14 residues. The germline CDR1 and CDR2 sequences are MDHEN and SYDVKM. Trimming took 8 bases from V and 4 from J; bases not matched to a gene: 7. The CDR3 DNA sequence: TGTGCCAGCGGGTTAACAGGGGTCACCGGGGAGCTGTTTTTT. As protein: CASGLTGVTGELFF.

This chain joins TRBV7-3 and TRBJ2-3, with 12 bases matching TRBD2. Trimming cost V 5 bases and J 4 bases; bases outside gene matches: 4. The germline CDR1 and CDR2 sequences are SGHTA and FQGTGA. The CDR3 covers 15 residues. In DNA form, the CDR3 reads TGTGCCAGCAGCGGGACTAGCGGGCCCTCAGATACGCAGTATTTT. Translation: CASSGTSGPSDTQYF.

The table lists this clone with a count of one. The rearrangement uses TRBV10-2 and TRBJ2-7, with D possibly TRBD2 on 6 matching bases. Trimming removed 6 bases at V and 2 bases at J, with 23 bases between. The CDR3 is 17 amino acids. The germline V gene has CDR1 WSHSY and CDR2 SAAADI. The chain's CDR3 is CASRATLGGLSTYEQYF. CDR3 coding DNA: TGCGCCAGCAGAGCCACCCTGGGGGGACTGTCCACCTACGAGCAGTACTTC.

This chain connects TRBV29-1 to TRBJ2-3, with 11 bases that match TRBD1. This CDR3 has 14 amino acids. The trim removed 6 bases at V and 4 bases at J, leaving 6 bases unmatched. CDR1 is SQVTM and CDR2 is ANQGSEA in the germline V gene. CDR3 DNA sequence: TGCAGCGTGAGGACAGGGGGCTGGGCAGATACGCAGTATTTT. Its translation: CSVRTGGWADTQYF.

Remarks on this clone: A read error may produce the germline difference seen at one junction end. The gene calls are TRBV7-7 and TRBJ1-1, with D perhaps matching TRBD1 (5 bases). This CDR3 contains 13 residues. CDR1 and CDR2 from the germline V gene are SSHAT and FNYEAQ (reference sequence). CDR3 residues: CASSLQVETEAFF. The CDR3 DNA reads TGTGCTAGCAGCTTACAGGTTGAAACTGAAGCTTTCTTT.

CDR3 amino acids: CASSQDLTSGNNAYEQYF. For the CDR3, the DNA is TGCGCCAGCAGCCAAGATCTAACTAGCGGGAATAACGCCTACGAGCAGTACTTC. This sequence joins TRBV4-3 and TRBJ2-5; 10 bases are a match to TRBD2. The J call may be faulty, since TRBJ2-7 better matches the DNA end. CDR1 LGHNA and CDR2 YSLEER come from the germline V gene. CDR3 size: 18 residues.

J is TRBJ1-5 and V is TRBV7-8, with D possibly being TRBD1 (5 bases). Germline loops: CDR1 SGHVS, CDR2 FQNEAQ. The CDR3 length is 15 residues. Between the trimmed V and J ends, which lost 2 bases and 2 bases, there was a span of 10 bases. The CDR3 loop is CASSLQVGGNQPQHF. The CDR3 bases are TGTGCCAGCAGCTTACAGGTAGGGGGCAATCAGCCCCAGCATTTT.

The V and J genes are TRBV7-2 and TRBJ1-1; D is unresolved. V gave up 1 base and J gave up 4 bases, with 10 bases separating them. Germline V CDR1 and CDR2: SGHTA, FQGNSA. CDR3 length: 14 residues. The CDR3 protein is CASSLVGESTEAFF. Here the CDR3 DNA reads TGTGCCAGCAGCTTAGTCGGGGAATCCACTGAAGCTTTCTTT.

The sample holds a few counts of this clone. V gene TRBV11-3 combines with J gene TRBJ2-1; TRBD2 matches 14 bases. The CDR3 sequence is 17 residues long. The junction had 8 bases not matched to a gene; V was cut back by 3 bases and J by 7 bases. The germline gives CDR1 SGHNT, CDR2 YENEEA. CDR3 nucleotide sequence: TGTGCCAGCAGCTTGGGACTAGCGGGAGAGTTGCCTAATGAGCAGTTCTTC. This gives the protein CASSLGLAGELPNEQFF.

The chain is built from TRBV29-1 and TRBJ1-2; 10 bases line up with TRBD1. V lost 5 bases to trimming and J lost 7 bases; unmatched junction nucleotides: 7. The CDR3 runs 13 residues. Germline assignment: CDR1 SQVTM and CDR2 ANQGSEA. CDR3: CSVTPGQGSGYTF. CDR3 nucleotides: TGCAGCGTTACTCCGGGACAGGGGTCTGGCTACACCTTC.

The CDR3 region has the DNA TGTGCCAGCAGCTTAACGGGCGGGGCTGGGGCCAACGTCCTGACTTTC. Protein product: CASSLTGGAGANVLTF. V and J are TRBV7-3 and TRBJ2-6; D possibly corresponds to TRBD2 (6 bases). This CDR3 has 16 residues. V was clipped by 0 bases and J by 2 bases, with 8 bases between them. Germline CDR1 and CDR2: SGHTA and FQGTGA. Variable domain in full (rest from reference TRBV7-3 and TRBJ2-6): GAGVSQTPSNKVTEKGKYVELRCDPISGHTALYWYRQSLGQGPEFLIYFQGTGAADDSGLPNDRFFAVRPEGSVSTLKIQRTERGDSAVYLCASSLTGGAGANVLTFGAGSRLTVL.

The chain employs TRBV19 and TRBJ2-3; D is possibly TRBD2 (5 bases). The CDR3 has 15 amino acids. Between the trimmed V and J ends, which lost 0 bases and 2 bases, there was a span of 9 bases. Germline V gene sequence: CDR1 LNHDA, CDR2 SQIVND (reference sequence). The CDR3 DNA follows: TGTGCCAGTAGTATAGAACAGCGGATCACAGATACGCAGTATTTT. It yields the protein CASSIEQRITDTQYF.

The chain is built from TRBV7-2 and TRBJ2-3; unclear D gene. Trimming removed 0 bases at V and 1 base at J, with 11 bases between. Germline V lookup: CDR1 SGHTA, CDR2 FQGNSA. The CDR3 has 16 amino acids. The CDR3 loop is CASSLATMFGTDTQYF. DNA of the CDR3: TGTGCCAGCAGCTTAGCAACAATGTTCGGCACAGATACGCAGTATTTT.

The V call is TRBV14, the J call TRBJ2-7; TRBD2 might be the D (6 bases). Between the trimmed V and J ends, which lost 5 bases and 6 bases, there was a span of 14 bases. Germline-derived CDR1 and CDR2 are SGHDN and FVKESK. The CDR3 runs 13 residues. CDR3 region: CASSERLGGEQYF. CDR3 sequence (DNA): TGTGCCAGCAGCGAGAGACTAGGAGGCGAGCAGTACTTC.

The CDR3 region is CASSWRDRSYGYTF. CDR3 DNA sequence: TGCGCCAGCAGCTGGAGGGACAGGAGCTATGGCTACACCTTC. V is TRBV5-1 and J is TRBJ1-2, with 8 bases that match TRBD1. Germline assignment: CDR1 SGHRS and CDR2 YFSETQ. Unmatched junction bases numbered 5, after V lost 3 bases and J lost 4 bases. The CDR3 has 14 amino acids. The full variable domain, its missing parts supplied by reference TRBV5-1 and TRBJ1-2, is KAGVTQTPRYLIKTRGQQVTLSCSPISGHRSVSWYQQTPGQGLQFLFEYFSETQRNKGNFPGRFSGRQFSNSRSEMNVSTLELGDSALYLCASSWRDRSYGYTFGSGTRLTVV.

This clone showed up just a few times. The DNA of the CDR3 is TGCGCCAGCAGCTTGAGGGGCCCCTTGCAGTACGAGCAGTACTTC. It codes for CASSLRGPLQYEQYF. V and J are TRBV5-1 and TRBJ2-7, with D perhaps TRBD1 (5 bases). V was clipped by 1 base and J by 4 bases, with 15 bases between them. The length of the CDR3 is 15 residues. The V gene's germline CDR1 is SGHRS and CDR2 YFSETQ.

Written as DNA, the CDR3 is TGTGCCAGCAGGATAGCGGTCTCCTACAATGAGCAGTTCTTC. It codes for CASRIAVSYNEQFF. The chain combines TRBV2 with TRBJ2-1, with D tentatively TRBD2 (6 bases). With 6 bases removed from V and 0 bases from J, the gap between germline ends came to 9 bases. Germline V CDR1 and CDR2: SNHLY, FYNNEI. This CDR3 comprises 14 residues.